This T cell receptor (beta chain) originates from a study of blood T cell repertoires in COVID-19 (dated by TCRdb to 2018 to 2021). Regarding the complete study: Samples from collaborators originated in the United States, Italy and Spain and spanned both the acute and convalescent phases of COVID-19. The samples were drawn from two sources: the first 160 participants of the ongoing ImmuneRACE study, and 950 to 1,500 subjects contributed by 6 global collaborators. The material from the prospective study consisted of cDNA or gDNA derived from T cells, B-cell-depleted T cells, or PBMCs. Subjects who had been exposed to COVID-19, were actively infected with it, or had recovered from it provided the deeply sampled blood TCRbeta repertoires that made up the dataset. Sample metadata almost always included a de-identified subject ID, COVID-19 status, age in years and sex. The repertoires were released in a freely available public database intended as a resource for research on the immune response to SARS-CoV-2. Where available, HLA class I and class II types were obtained from metadata supplied by the sample provider rather than from assay-based typing.

The immunoSEQ Assay, a bias-controlled multiplex PCR, was used to amplify TCRbeta CDR3 regions from genomic DNA. Turning to the authors' computational methods: Nucleated cell counts per sample were estimated from amplification of reference gene primers within the assay. Sequence reads were collapsed and filtered to measure the absolute abundance of every unique TCRbeta CDR3 rearrangement. For each sample, productive Simpson clonality was calculated as the square root of Simpson's diversity index over productive rearrangements. TCRdb limited this immuneACCESS table to in-frame rearrangements with V and J called. A share of clones is missing; checked studies link under half to unresolved V genes, and the rest is unexplained. Clone size and the V and J calls come from that table; the DNA yielded D and trimming. For this sample there are 25,000 to 35,000 clones; almost 90% appear just once. In total, the top ten clones hold around a quarter of the sample.

Relative to germline, V is missing 4 bases and J is missing 6 bases, with 9 bases of the junction outside any gene match. CDR1 and CDR2 are read off the germline V gene (reference sequence) as SEHNR and FQNEAQ. The CDR3 covers 15 residues, taking in both the cysteine and the phenylalanine. The kept DNA is CDR3 alone, 45 bases in frame from the first base. This clone was seen a single time. Which antigen it targets is not known. Base qualities are not provided; no much larger clone lies one nucleotide away. On the study overall, not on this receptor specifically: The quantity of clinical and demographic metadata differed by source and by participant and was supplied without curation.

The collaborating institutions used their own protocols to collect whole blood in K2EDTA tubes. Collaborator samples were shipped for TCRbeta analysis as frozen whole blood, isolated PBMCs, or DNA extracted from either sample type. The sequenced sample was peripheral blood. This sequence was found in a human donor in a cohort sampled during active COVID-19. The V and J segments used are TRBV7-9 and TRBJ2-3, with 8 junctional bases fitting TRBD1. The base sequence is TGTGCCAGCAGCTACGGACAGGGAACGGGGGATACGCAGTATTTT. This is translated as CASSYGQGTGDTQYF. Where the CDR3 stops, the reference TRBV7-9 and TRBJ2-3 genes take over; the full variable domain is DTGVSQNPRHKITKRGQNVTFRCDPISEHNRLYWYRQTLGQGPEFLTYFQNEAQLEKSRLLSDRFSAERPKGSFSTLEIQRTEQGDSAMYLCASSYGQGTGDTQYFGPGTRLTVL.